One and the same sample provided the 32 T cell receptor beta chains below, sequenced in a study of blood T cell repertoires in COVID-19. Profiled with immunoSEQ multiplex PCR; TCRdb holds only in-frame clones, not every one. This repertoire shows 100,000 to 130,000 clones, 65% to 80% found once; its top ten account for roughly 4.3%. The sequencing sample was made of peripheral blood. The receptors here all came from a man between 65 and 79 years old with acute or convalescent COVID-19.

This chain uses TRBV5-1 with TRBJ2-1; 8 bases are shared with TRBD2. V dropped 3 bases and J dropped 5; count of bases not matched to a gene: 10. This CDR3 spans 16 amino acids. The V gene's germline CDR1 is SGHRS and CDR2 YFSETQ. The CDR3 is CASSSTPGGPNNEQFF. Written as DNA, the CDR3 is TGCGCCAGCAGCTCCACACCGGGGGGGCCTAACAATGAGCAGTTCTTC.

There are a few counts of this clone. V and J are TRBV6-5 and TRBJ1-4; tentatively, D is TRBD1 (6 bases). The CDR3 is 15 amino acids. Per germline, CDR1 MNHEY and CDR2 SVGAGI. V was clipped by 6 bases and J by 7 bases, with 18 bases between them. This chain's CDR3 is CASSRTGTLGEKLFF. The CDR3, as DNA: TGTGCCAGCAGCCGGACCGGGACATTAGGTGAAAAACTGTTTTTT.

The gene calls are TRBV11-2 and TRBJ1-5, with D hard to call. This CDR3 is 15 amino acids long. Germline V lookup: CDR1 SGHAT, CDR2 FQNNGV. Trimming shortened V by 4 bases and J by 4 bases, and 14 bases separated the two germline ends. The CDR3 spells CASSSYGEGNQPQHF. DNA of the CDR3: TGTGCCAGCAGCTCTTACGGGGAGGGAAATCAGCCCCAGCATTTT. Full variable domain (missing parts from reference TRBV11-2 and TRBJ1-5): EAGVAQSPRYKIIEKRQSVAFWCNPISGHATLYWYQQILGQGPKLLIQFQNNGVVDDSQLPKDRFSAERLKGVDSTLKIQPAKLEDSAVYLCASSSYGEGNQPQHFGDGTRLSIL.

The CDR3, as DNA: TGTGCCAGCAAAAACAGCCTCTCTGGAAACACCATATATTTT. This gives the protein CASKNSLSGNTIYF. This chain uses TRBV6-5 with TRBJ1-3; D not certain. CDR1 and CDR2 from the germline V gene are MNHEY and SVGAGI. The CDR3 length is 14 residues. Trimming cost V 7 bases and J 0 bases, with 10 bases left between them.

The rearrangement joins TRBV2 to TRBJ1-1, with D perhaps matching TRBD1 (5 bases). The CDR3 runs to 14 residues. Trimming shortened V by 4 bases and J by 1 base, and 10 bases separated the two germline ends. CDR1 and CDR2 (germline): SNHLY, FYNNEI. The chain's CDR3 is CASSGWGGNTEAFF. The CDR3 DNA reads as TGTGCCAGCAGTGGATGGGGCGGGAACACTGAAGCTTTCTTT.

V is TRBV6-6 and J is TRBJ2-7; possibly TRBD1 for D (6 bases). Trimming cost V 2 bases and J 2 bases, with 16 bases left between them. The length of the CDR3 is 16 residues. Per the germline V gene, CDR1 is MNHNY and CDR2 is SVGAGI (reference sequence). The CDR3 reads CASSYAGQQGTYEQYF. In DNA, the CDR3 is TGTGCCAGCAGTTACGCCGGACAACAGGGAACCTACGAGCAGTACTTC.

This clone has just one count. CDR3 sequence: CASSLTGGVMSSYNSPLHF. CDR3 nucleotide sequence: TGTGCCAGCAGTCTTACAGGGGGTGTCATGAGCTCCTATAATTCACCCCTCCACTTT. V usage is TRBV6-6 and J usage is TRBJ1-6, with 8 positions matching TRBD1. CDR3 size: 19 residues. V lost 5 bases and J lost 0; bases outside the gene matches: 12. CDR1 and CDR2 from the germline V gene are MNHNY and SVGAGI (reference sequence).

This clone showed up just a few times. This sequence joins TRBV6-2 or TRBV6-3 and TRBJ1-2; D may be TRBD1 (5 bases). The length of the CDR3 is 12 residues. CDR1 is MNHEY, CDR2 SVGEGT, per germline. V was pared by 5 bases and J by 7 bases, with 11 bases between. CDR3 DNA sequence: TGTGCCAGCAGTCCAGGGTCCGCTGGCTACACCTTC. Translation: CASSPGSAGYTF.

The rearrangement uses TRBV3-1 (or the pseudogene TRBV3-2) and TRBJ2-7, with D possibly being TRBD1 (5 bases). CDR1 LGHDT and CDR2 YNNKEL come from the germline V gene (reference sequence). V lost 1 base to trimming and J lost 4 bases, with 11 bases between them. The CDR3 extends over 14 amino acids. CDR3 loop: CASSQGQGSYEQYF. CDR3 DNA sequence: TGTGCCAGCAGCCAAGGGCAGGGATCGTACGAGCAGTACTTC.

The chain is built from TRBV20-1 and TRBJ1-5; TRBD1 matches 7 bases. Germline assignment: CDR1 DFQATT and CDR2 SNEGSKA (reference sequence). J lost 0 bases, V lost 3 bases, and 8 bases had no gene match. The CDR3 totals 16 residues. The CDR3 DNA reads TGCAGTGCTAGTACAGGGGTGTCGGATAGCAATCAGCCCCAGCATTTT. This encodes CSASTGVSDSNQPQHF.

The chain carries TRBV6-5 and TRBJ1-1; D is uncertain. This CDR3 has 12 amino acids. CDR1 and CDR2 from the germline V gene are MNHEY and SVGAGI. Between the trimmed V and J ends, which lost 4 bases and 6 bases, there was a span of 9 bases. The CDR3 DNA sequence: TGTGCCAGCAGTTCAAGAGGCTCTGAAGCTTTCTTT. Translation gives CASSSRGSEAFF.

The V call is TRBV18, the J call TRBJ1-6; D gene uncertain. This CDR3 comprises 18 residues. V gave up 4 bases and J gave up 0 bases, with 16 bases separating them. Germline-derived CDR1 and CDR2 are KGHSH and LQKENI. The CDR3 here is CASSQASLLGSYNSPLHF. CDR3 nucleotide sequence: TGTGCCAGCTCACAGGCCAGTCTCCTAGGCTCCTATAATTCACCCCTCCACTTT.

Here the CDR3 DNA reads TGTGCCACCAGCAGAGGGCAGCGGGGGGTTTACAATGAGCAGTTCTTC. Translation gives CATSRGQRGVYNEQFF. This chain links TRBV15 with TRBJ2-1, with 9 bases that match TRBD2. V gave up 1 base and J gave up 4 bases; unmatched junction bases: 5. CDR1 and CDR2 from the germline V gene are LNHNV and YYDKDF (reference sequence). This CDR3 is 16 amino acids long.

This clone was detected many times. The V gene is TRBV5-1, the J gene TRBJ2-7; TRBD1 might be the D (6 bases). Between the trimmed V and J ends, which lost 3 bases and 7 bases, there was a span of 17 bases. The CDR3 length is 14 residues. Germline V gene sequence: CDR1 SGHRS, CDR2 YFSETQ. The CDR3 sequence is CASSSGQGPQEQYF. The CDR3 DNA reads TGCGCCAGCAGCTCAGGGCAGGGGCCCCAGGAGCAGTACTTC.

This clone was counted only a few times. The chain links TRBV4-1 to TRBJ2-7, with D possibly being TRBD2 (6 bases). The V gene's germline CDR1 is MGHRA and CDR2 YSYEKL. Trimming pared 0 bases from V and 6 bases from J, leaving 21 bases between. The CDR3 contains 17 residues. The CDR3 region has the DNA TGCGCCAGCAGCCAAGAATCGTTGGCGTCCGGGAGAATCGAGCAGTACTTC. Translating gives CASSQESLASGRIEQYF.

This clone appeared a few times. V usage is TRBV5-6 and J usage is TRBJ1-2; 10 bases are a match to TRBD1. After removal of 2 bases from V and 4 bases from J, the junction contained 5 bases not matched to a gene. Per the germline V gene, CDR1 is SGHDT and CDR2 is YYEEEE. The CDR3 has 15 amino acids. The CDR3 nucleotides read TGTGCCAGCAGCTTCTGGGACAGGGGATTCTATGGCTACACCTTC. It translates to CASSFWDRGFYGYTF.

This clone was counted a few times. V usage is TRBV4-3 and J usage is TRBJ1-4; TRBD1 might be the D (5 bases). V shed 4 bases and J shed 8 bases, with 23 bases lying between them. CDR1 is LGHNA and CDR2 is YSLEER in the germline V gene. The CDR3 extends over 17 amino acids. The CDR3 protein is CASSPKPPGTGGEKLFF. The CDR3, as DNA: TGCGCCAGCAGCCCTAAACCCCCAGGGACGGGAGGGGAAAAACTGTTTTTT.

This chain joins TRBV19 and TRBJ1-1; TRBD1 aligns across 7 bases. The CDR3 totals 15 residues. V was clipped by 7 bases and J by 0 bases; unmatched bases: 8. Germline CDR1 and CDR2: LNHDA and SQIVND (reference sequence). The CDR3: CASKQRQGLNTEAFF. DNA of the CDR3: TGTGCCAGTAAGCAGAGACAGGGCCTGAACACTGAAGCTTTCTTT.

The gene calls are TRBV27 and TRBJ1-5, with 7 bases identical to TRBD1. CDR1 MNHEY and CDR2 SMNVEV come from the germline V gene (reference sequence). This CDR3 has 18 residues. V was clipped by 8 bases and J by 0 bases; unmatched bases: 16. The CDR3 coding sequence is TGTGCCAGCCGGGAGACAGGGAATCCCCTTTATAGCAATCAGCCCCAGCATTTT. It is translated as CASRETGNPLYSNQPQHF.

In DNA, the CDR3 is TGTGCCAGCAGTCCGCCGACAGGGAATAATGAAAAACTGTTTTTT. Translation gives CASSPPTGNNEKLFF. The V call is TRBV6-5, the J call TRBJ1-4; 7 bases agree with TRBD1. This CDR3 comprises 15 residues. The V and J ends lost 5 bases and 4 bases, in that order; junction bases with no gene match: 7. Per germline, CDR1 MNHEY and CDR2 SVGAGI.

The chain combines TRBV6-1 with TRBJ1-1, with D unresolved. Trimming took off 2 bases at V and 6 bases at J, with 10 bases between the two ends. CDR1 is MNHNS and CDR2 is SASEGT in the germline V gene. This CDR3 contains 13 residues. The CDR3 DNA reads as TGTGCCAGCAGTGAATTTCAGGTCCCTGAAGCTTTCTTT. Its protein product is CASSEFQVPEAFF.

This chain uses TRBV6-6 with TRBJ2-1; 15 nucleotides line up with TRBD2. Trimming removed 5 bases from V and 7 bases from J; junction bases left unmatched: 9. Germline V CDR1 and CDR2: MNHNY, SVGAGI (reference sequence). CDR3 length: 17 amino acids. The CDR3 here is CASSPGTSGGRGNEQFF. The CDR3 bases are TGTGCCAGCAGTCCCGGGACTAGCGGGGGGCGGGGGAATGAGCAGTTCTTC.

The V gene is TRBV19, the J gene TRBJ2-1; a weak D match, TRBD1 (5 bases). This CDR3 spans 14 amino acids. Looked up from germline, CDR1 is LNHDA and CDR2 is SQIVND (reference sequence). Between the trimmed V and J ends, which lost 5 bases and 9 bases, there was a span of 17 bases. The CDR3 DNA follows: TGTGCCAGTAGTCTTAAGGACAATTCGGGTGAGCAGTTCTTC. Translating it yields CASSLKDNSGEQFF.

The chain combines TRBV5-6 with TRBJ2-4, with 8 positions matching TRBD1. The V gene end was trimmed by 3 bases and the J gene end by 3 bases; junction bases not matched to a gene: 5. The CDR3 contains 15 residues. Germline lookup yields CDR1 SGHDT and CDR2 YYEEEE. The CDR3 spells CASSSLQGDKNIQYF. As DNA, the CDR3 is TGTGCCAGCAGCTCATTACAGGGGGACAAAAACATTCAGTACTTC.

The sample holds a few counts of this clone. Other DNA sequences in the sample encode the same CDR3. CDR3 amino acids: CASSLVAGGTEAFF. CDR3 nucleotides: TGTGCCAGCAGCTTGGTGGCAGGGGGCACTGAAGCTTTCTTT. The chain combines TRBV5-5 with TRBJ1-1; 7 bases line up with TRBD1. CDR3 length equals 14 residues. Germline V gene data show CDR1 as SGHKS and CDR2 as YYEKEE (reference sequence). After removal of 0 bases from V and 4 bases from J, the junction contained 3 bases not matched to a gene.

The chain employs TRBV3-1 (or the pseudogene TRBV3-2) and TRBJ1-1; D is possibly TRBD1 (6 bases). CDR1 LGHDT and CDR2 YNNKEL come from the germline V gene (reference sequence). Trimming removed 0 bases from V and 0 bases from J, with 11 bases in between. This CDR3 is 16 amino acids long. The CDR3 DNA reads TGTGCCAGCAGCCAAGATACAGGGCCCGTGAACACTGAAGCTTTCTTT. This translates into CASSQDTGPVNTEAFF.

The DNA for the CDR3 is TGTGCCAGCAGCTTACCAGGGATGGGTTCCTACGAGCAGTACTTC. Protein: CASSLPGMGSYEQYF. The genes are TRBV7-2 and TRBJ2-7; TRBD1 might be the D (5 bases). The CDR3 covers 15 residues. V lost 2 bases, J lost 1 base, and 12 bases lay in between. Germline V gene sequence: CDR1 SGHTA, CDR2 FQGNSA. The full variable domain, rest sourced from reference TRBV7-2 and TRBJ2-7, is GAGVSQSPSNKVTEKGKDVELRCDPISGHTALYWYRQSLGQGLEFLIYFQGNSAPDKSGLPSDRFSAERTGGSVSTLTIQRTQQEDSAVYLCASSLPGMGSYEQYFGPGTRLTVT.

This clone was seen just once. This chain joins TRBV4-3 and TRBJ1-3; D gene ambiguous. The germline V gene encodes CDR1 LGHNA and CDR2 YSLEER. The CDR3 sequence is 18 residues long. V dropped 0 bases and J dropped 0 bases, with 15 bases sitting between them. CDR3 nucleotides: TGCGCCAGCAGCCAAGATATGCTAGGCAAGAGCTCTGGAAACACCATATATTTT. Translated: CASSQDMLGKSSGNTIYF.

The CDR3 reads CASSLGGQGYNSPLHF. The CDR3 region has the DNA TGTGCCAGCAGCCTCGGTGGACAGGGCTATAATTCACCCCTCCACTTT. The chain has TRBV13 and TRBJ1-6, with 8 bases identical to TRBD1. V lost 5 bases, J lost 3 bases, and 6 bases stayed unmatched. This CDR3 has 16 amino acids. The germline CDR1 and CDR2 sequences are PRHDT and FYEKMQ (reference sequence).

This chain uses TRBV5-6 with TRBJ1-6; possibly TRBD1 for D (5 bases). The germline V and J ends were trimmed by 5 bases and 8 bases, with 14 bases remaining between them. The CDR3 covers 14 residues. Germline V gene data show CDR1 as SGHDT and CDR2 as YYEEEE. The CDR3 sequence is CASRLRDDDSPLHF. CDR3 sequence (DNA): TGTGCCAGCAGACTCAGGGATGACGATTCACCCCTCCACTTT.

Details on this clone: The junction shows a germline mismatch at one end, possibly a read error. The chain combines TRBV5-6 with TRBJ2-3; 13 bases are a match to TRBD2. There are 14 residues in the CDR3. Germline loops: CDR1 SGHDT, CDR2 YYEEEE. Here the CDR3 DNA reads TGTGCCAGCAGCTTGCTAACTAGCGGGGGGGCAGGAGTCTTT. It translates to CASSLLTSGGAGVF.

The J gene is TRBJ2-1, the V gene TRBV29-1; 10 nucleotides match TRBD1. Germline CDR1 SQVTM, CDR2 ANQGSEA. The CDR3 contains 14 residues. The CDR3 loop reads CTTPGQGVSNEQFF. The CDR3 DNA is TGCACCACCCCAGGACAGGGGGTCTCCAATGAGCAGTTCTTC.